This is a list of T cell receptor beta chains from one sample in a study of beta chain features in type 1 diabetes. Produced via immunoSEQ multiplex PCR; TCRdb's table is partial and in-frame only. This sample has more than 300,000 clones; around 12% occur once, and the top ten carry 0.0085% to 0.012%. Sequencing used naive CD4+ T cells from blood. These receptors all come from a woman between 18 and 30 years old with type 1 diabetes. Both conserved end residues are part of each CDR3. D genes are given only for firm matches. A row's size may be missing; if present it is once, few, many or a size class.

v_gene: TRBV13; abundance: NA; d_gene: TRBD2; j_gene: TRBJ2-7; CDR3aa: CASSQASGGGEQYF; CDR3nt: TGTGCCAGCAGTCAAGCTAGCGGGGGGGGCGAGCAGTACTTC
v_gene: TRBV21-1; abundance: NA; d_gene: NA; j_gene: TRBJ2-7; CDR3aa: CASTPGGRSPYEQYF; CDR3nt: TGTGCCAGCACCCCAGGGGGGAGGAGCCCTTACGAGCAGTACTTC
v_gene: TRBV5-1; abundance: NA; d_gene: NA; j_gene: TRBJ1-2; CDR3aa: CASSLVGSAAYGYTF; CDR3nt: TGCGCCAGCAGCTTGGTGGGGAGTGCCGCCTATGGCTACACCTTC
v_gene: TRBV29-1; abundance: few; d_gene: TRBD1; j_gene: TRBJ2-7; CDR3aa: CSVGVSARGSTYEQYF; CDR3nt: TGCAGCGTTGGGGTCTCGGCCAGGGGGAGCACCTACGAGCAGTACTTC
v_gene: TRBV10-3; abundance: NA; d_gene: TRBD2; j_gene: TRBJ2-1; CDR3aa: CAISTNPTLAATYNEQFF; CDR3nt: TGTGCCATCAGCACCAACCCGACACTAGCGGCGACCTACAATGAGCAGTTCTTC
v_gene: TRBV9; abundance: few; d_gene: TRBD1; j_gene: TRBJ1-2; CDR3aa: CASSVEAGGNYGYTF; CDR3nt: TGTGCCAGCAGCGTAGAGGCAGGGGGCAACTATGGCTACACCTTC
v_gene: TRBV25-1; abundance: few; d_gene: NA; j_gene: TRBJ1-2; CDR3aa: CASSATGIWGYTF; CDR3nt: TGTGCCAGCAGTGCCACAGGGATTTGGGGCTACACCTTC
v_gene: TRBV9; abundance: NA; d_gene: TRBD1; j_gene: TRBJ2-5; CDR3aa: CASSPFEGQGWETQYF; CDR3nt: TGTGCCAGCAGCCCGTTCGAGGGACAGGGGTGGGAGACCCAGTACTTC
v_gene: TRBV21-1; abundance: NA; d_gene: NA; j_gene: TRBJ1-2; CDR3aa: CASSKRPGHLINYGYTF; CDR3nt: TGTGCCAGCAGCAAACGACCGGGACACCTAATTAACTATGGCTACACCTTC
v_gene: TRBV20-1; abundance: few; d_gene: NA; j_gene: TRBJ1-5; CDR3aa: CSASREPQHF; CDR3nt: TGCAGTGCTAGCCGAGAGCCCCAGCATTTT
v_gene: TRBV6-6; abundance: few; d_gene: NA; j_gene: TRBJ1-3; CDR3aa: CASSPVALSGNTIYF; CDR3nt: TGTGCCAGCAGCCCAGTTGCCCTCTCTGGAAACACCATATATTTT
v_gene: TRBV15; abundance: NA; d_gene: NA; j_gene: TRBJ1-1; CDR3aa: CATSLTVNTEAFF; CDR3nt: TGTGCCACCAGCTTGACAGTGAACACTGAAGCTTTCTTT
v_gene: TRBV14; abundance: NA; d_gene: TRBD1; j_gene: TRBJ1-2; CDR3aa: CASSQGMDRDYGYTF; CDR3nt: TGTGCCAGCAGCCAAGGGATGGACAGGGACTATGGCTACACCTTC
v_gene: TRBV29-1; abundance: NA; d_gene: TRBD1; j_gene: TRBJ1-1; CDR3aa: CSVLTGGPNTEAFF; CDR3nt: TGCAGCGTTTTGACAGGGGGCCCGAACACTGAAGCTTTCTTT
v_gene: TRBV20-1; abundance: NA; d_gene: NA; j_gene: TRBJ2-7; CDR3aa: CSASRPDEQYF; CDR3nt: TGCAGTGCTAGTCGCCCGGACGAGCAGTACTTC
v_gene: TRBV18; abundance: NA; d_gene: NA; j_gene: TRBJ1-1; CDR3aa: CASSPRRDTEAFF; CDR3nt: TGTGCCAGCTCACCAAGACGGGACACTGAAGCTTTCTTT
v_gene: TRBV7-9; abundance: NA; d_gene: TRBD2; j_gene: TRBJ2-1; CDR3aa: CASSPSRLAGTNEQFF; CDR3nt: TGTGCCAGCAGCCCCTCCCGACTAGCGGGGACGAACGAGCAGTTCTTC
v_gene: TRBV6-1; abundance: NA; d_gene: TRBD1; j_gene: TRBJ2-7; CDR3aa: CASRAGQGAYEQYF; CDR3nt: TGTGCCAGCAGAGCGGGACAGGGTGCGTACGAGCAGTACTTC
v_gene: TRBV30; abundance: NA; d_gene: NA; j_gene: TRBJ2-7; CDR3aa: CAWSVEGRGSQQYF; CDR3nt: TGTGCCTGGAGTGTAGAGGGCCGCGGCTCCCAGCAGTACTTC
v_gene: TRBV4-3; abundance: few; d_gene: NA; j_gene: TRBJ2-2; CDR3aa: CASSQDMSGGELFF; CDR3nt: TGCGCCAGCAGCCAAGATATGTCGGGCGGGGAGCTGTTTTTT
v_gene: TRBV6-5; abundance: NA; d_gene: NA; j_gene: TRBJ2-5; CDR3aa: CASRIQGGETQYF; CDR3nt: TGTGCCAGCAGGATCCAGGGGGGAGAGACCCAGTACTTC
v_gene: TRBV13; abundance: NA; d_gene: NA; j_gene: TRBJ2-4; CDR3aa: CASRKLARSKNIQYF; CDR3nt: TGTGCCAGCAGGAAACTAGCTCGTTCCAAAAACATTCAGTACTTC
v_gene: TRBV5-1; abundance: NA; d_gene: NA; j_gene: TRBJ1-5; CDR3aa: CASSLLGGNQPQHF; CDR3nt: TGCGCCAGCAGCTTGTTGGGAGGCAATCAGCCCCAGCATTTT
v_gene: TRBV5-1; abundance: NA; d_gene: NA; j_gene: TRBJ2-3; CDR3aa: CASSPRTNTDTQYF; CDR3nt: TGCGCCAGCAGCCCTCGGACTAACACAGATACGCAGTATTTT
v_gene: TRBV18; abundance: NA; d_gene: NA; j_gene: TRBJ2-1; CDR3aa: CASSPPRVNEQFF; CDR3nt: TGTGCCAGCTCACCACCGCGGGTAAATGAGCAGTTCTTC
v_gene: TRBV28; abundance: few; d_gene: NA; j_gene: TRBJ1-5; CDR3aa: CASGAGTSNQPQHF; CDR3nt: TGTGCCAGCGGGGCGGGGACTAGCAATCAGCCCCAGCATTTT
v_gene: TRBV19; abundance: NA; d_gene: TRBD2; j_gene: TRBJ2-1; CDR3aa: CASRTSGSYNEQFF; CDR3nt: TGTGCCAGTAGGACTAGCGGGAGCTACAATGAGCAGTTCTTC
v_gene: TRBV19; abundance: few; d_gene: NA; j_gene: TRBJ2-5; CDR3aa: CASRQGWETQYF; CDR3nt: TGTGCCAGTAGGCAGGGTTGGGAGACCCAGTACTTC
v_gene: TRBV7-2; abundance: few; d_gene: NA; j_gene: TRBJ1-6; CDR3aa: CASSSRRGESSPLHF; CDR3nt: TGTGCCAGCAGCTCCCGGAGGGGAGAGAGTTCACCCCTCCACTTT
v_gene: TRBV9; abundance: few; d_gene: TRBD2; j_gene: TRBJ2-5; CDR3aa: CASSVGTSVGETQYF; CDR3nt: TGTGCCAGCAGCGTAGGGACTAGCGTCGGTGAGACCCAGTACTTC
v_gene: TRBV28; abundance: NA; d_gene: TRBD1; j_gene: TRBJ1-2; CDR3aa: CASSGTQGDHYGYTF; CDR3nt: TGTGCCAGCAGTGGAACCCAGGGGGACCACTATGGCTACACCTTC
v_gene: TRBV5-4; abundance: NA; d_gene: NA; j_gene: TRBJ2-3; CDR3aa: CASSLDGGKSTDTQYF; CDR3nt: TGTGCCAGCAGCTTGGATGGCGGGAAGAGCACAGATACGCAGTATTTT
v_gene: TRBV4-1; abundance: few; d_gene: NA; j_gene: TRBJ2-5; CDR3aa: CASSQGRGETQYF; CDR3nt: TGCGCCAGCAGCCAAGGACGGGGGGAGACCCAGTACTTC
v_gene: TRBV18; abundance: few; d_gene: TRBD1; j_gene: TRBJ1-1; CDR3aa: CASSPDRVEAFF; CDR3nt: TGTGCCAGCTCACCCGACAGGGTAGAAGCTTTCTTT
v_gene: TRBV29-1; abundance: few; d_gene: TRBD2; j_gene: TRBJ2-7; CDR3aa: CSVQGSSGRDLYEQYF; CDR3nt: TGCAGCGTTCAAGGGTCTAGCGGGAGGGACTTATACGAGCAGTACTTC
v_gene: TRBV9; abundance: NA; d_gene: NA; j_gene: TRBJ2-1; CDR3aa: CASSPPRYDNEQFF; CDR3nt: TGTGCCAGCAGCCCTCCTCGCTACGACAATGAGCAGTTCTTC
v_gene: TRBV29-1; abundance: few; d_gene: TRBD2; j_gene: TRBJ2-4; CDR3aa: CSVGLEKNIQYF; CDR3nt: TGCAGCGTGGGACTAGAGAAAAACATTCAGTACTTC
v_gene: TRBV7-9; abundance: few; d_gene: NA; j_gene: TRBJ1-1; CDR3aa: CASSFYGLRGLGTEAFF; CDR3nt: TGTGCCAGCAGCTTCTACGGTCTACGGGGTCTGGGCACTGAAGCTTTCTTT
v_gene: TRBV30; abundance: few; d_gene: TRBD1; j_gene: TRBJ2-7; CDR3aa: CAWSVRDRVYEQYF; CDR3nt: TGTGCCTGGAGTGTTCGGGACAGGGTCTACGAGCAGTACTTC
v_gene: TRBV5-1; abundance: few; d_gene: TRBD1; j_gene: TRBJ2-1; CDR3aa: CASSLEQGSEQFF; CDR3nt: TGCGCCAGCAGCTTGGAACAGGGGTCTGAGCAGTTCTTC
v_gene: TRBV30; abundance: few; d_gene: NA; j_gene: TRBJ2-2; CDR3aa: CAYSDFANTGELFF; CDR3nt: TGTGCCTACAGTGATTTCGCGAACACCGGGGAGCTGTTTTTT
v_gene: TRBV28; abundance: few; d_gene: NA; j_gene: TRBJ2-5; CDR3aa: CASSKSTGAQETQYF; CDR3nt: TGTGCCAGCAGCAAAAGCACCGGAGCCCAAGAGACCCAGTACTTC
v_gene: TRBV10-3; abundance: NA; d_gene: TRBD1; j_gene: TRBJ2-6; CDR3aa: CAISASMTGIGANVLTF; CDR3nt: TGTGCCATCAGCGCTAGCATGACAGGGATCGGGGCCAACGTCCTGACTTTC
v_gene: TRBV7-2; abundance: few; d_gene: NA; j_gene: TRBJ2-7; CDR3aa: CASRRGRDFYEQYF; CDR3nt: TGTGCCAGCAGGAGGGGACGGGACTTCTACGAGCAGTACTTC
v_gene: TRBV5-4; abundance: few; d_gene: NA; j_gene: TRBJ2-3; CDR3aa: CASSFTPSSTDTQYF; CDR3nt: TGTGCCAGCAGCTTTACTCCCTCTAGCACAGATACGCAGTATTTT
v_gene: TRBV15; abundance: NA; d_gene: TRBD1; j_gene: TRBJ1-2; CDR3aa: CATSRPPGQGAYGYTF; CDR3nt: TGTGCCACCAGCAGGCCCCCGGGACAGGGGGCCTATGGCTACACCTTC
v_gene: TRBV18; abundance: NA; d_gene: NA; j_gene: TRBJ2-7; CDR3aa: CASSPPAGSYEQYF; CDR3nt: TGTGCCAGCTCACCCCCGGCGGGGTCCTACGAGCAGTACTTC
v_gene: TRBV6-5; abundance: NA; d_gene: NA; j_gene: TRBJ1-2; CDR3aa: CATQGLSAGYTF; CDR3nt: TGTGCCACCCAGGGACTTTCGGCTGGCTACACCTTC
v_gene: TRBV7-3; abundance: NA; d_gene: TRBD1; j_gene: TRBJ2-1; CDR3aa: CASSSRGGHEQFF; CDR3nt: TGTGCCAGCAGCTCACGAGGGGGCCATGAGCAGTTCTTC
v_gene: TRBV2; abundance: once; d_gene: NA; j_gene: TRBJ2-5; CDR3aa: CASSAQGLRLETQYF; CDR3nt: TGTGCCAGCAGCGCGCAGGGATTGCGGCTAGAGACCCAGTACTTC
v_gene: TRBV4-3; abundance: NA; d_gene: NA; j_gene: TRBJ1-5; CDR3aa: CASSQDWGHYGNQPQHF; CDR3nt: TGCGCCAGCAGCCAAGATTGGGGGCACTATGGCAATCAGCCCCAGCATTTT
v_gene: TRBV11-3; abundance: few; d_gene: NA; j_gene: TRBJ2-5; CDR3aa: CASSGRRGQETQYF; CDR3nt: TGTGCCAGCAGCGGACGGCGGGGCCAAGAGACCCAGTACTTC
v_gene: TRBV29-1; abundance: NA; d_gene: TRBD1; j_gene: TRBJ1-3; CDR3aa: CSAYGTASGNTIYF; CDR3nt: TGCAGCGCGTACGGGACAGCCTCTGGAAACACCATATATTTT
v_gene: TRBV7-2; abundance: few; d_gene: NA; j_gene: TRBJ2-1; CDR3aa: CASSFRQSSYNEQFF; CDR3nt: TGTGCCAGCAGCTTTCGACAGAGCTCCTACAATGAGCAGTTCTTC
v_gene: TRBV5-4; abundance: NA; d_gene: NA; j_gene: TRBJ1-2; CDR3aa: CATTGYTVYGYTF; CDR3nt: TGTGCCACCACAGGATATACCGTCTATGGCTACACCTTC
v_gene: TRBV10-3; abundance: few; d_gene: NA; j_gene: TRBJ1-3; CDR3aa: CAISETAHSGNTIYF; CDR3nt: TGTGCCATCAGTGAGACAGCACACTCTGGAAACACCATATATTTT
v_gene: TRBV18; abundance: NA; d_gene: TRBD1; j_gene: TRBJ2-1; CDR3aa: CASSADRGSFQEQFF; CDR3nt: TGTGCCAGCTCAGCCGACAGGGGGTCGTTTCAGGAGCAGTTCTTC
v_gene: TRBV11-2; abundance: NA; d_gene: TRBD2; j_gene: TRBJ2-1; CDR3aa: CASSLRISGGAEQFF; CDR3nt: TGTGCCAGCAGCTTACGGATTAGCGGGGGCGCCGAGCAGTTCTTC